The sequence of this T cell receptor beta chain was determined in a study of cytotoxic CD8 clonotypes in ibrutinib-treated CLL. For the study at large: Averaging across samples gave approximately 250,000 productive templates and tens of thousands of productive rearrangements.

Per the germline V gene, CDR1 is SGHRS and CDR2 is YFSETQ. This CDR3 has 13 residues. With 6 bases clipped from V and 6 bases from J, the junction kept 8 bases outside the gene matches. The assay was immunoSEQ multiplex PCR, and TCRdb's table has in-frame clones only and misses some. The sample yields around 200,000 clones, 70% seen once. The rearrangement uses TRBV5-1 and TRBJ2-7; 8 nucleotides line up with TRBD1. The sequenced sample was PBMCs, obtained after 12 months of ibrutinib treatment. This TCR derives from a human donor with chronic lymphocytic leukemia. The CDR3 coding sequence is TGCGCCAGCAAAGGGGACAGGCCGTCCGAGCAGTACTTC. This gives the protein CASKGDRPSEQYF.